Detailed here is one T cell receptor beta chain. Its target is unknown. The data stem from a study of T cell repertoires in cytomegalovirus infection. In the study overall: Based on public TCR beta signatures, there were indications of CMV infection and of a matching HLA type. General study points: Ex vivo responses were dominated by HLA-C-restricted CMV-specific TCR beta clonotypes. Cumulative public TCR beta family frequency identified CMV carriers with the relevant HLA.

Germline lookup yields CDR1 SQVTM and CDR2 ANQGSEA. The CDR3 sequence is 17 residues long. Trimming stripped 0 bases from V and 6 bases from J, with 21 bases between. TCRdb fed the reads into MiXCR, producing one record per CDR3 protein. The sample contains hundreds of thousands of distinct CDR3 sequences, roughly 24% of which appear only once. The material sequenced was CD8+ T cells from PBMCs. The chain links TRBV29-1 to TRBJ2-1; D is uncertain. The source is a human donor in good health (CMV status not recorded). Some clones in this sample may be carry-over from other donors' samples. DNA for the CDR3: TGCAGCGTTGAAGATTTGTCAGCGTCCCGTTTAGGCAATGAGCAGTTCTTC. It is translated as CSVEDLSASRLGNEQFF.